This T cell receptor (beta chain) was sequenced during a study of T cell responses to AZD1222 COVID-19 vaccine (dated by TCRdb to the early 2020s). Regarding the study in general: TCR sequencing was performed for about 250 trial participants, of whom 200 to 220 were given two doses of AZD1222 and approximately 26 were given two doses of MenACWY control vaccine. Trial participants were enrolled by age into 18-55, 56-69 and 70-plus year subgroups, with roughly 160, 29 and 62 TCR-sequenced participants respectively. The study at large found these results: Conclusions about previously exposed vaccinees are limited, since just 6 or 7 AZD1222 recipients were seropositive for SARS-CoV-2 at baseline. Most participants were white British and females outnumbered males, and the authors suggested that clonal diversity may have been underestimated. No day 14 peak-response samples were available, so repertoires were characterized only after the peak T cell response. The vaccine-associated CD4 TCRs covered the entire spike protein, and the dominant responses fell in regions 160-218 and 743-854. After two AZD1222 doses, both the breadth and the depth of spike-specific TCRs were significantly higher than at day 0 and than in MenACWY recipients. The 56-69-year group was small, and its depth increase did not reach significance, likely because of low power. Reportedly, almost half of the unique spike-specific TCRs recognized epitopes lying outside the regions that are mutated in the B.1.351 and B.1.1.7 variants.

This sample's time point label indicates: baseline before first vaccination. This sample's treatment or condition label indicates: meningococcal conjugate vaccine given as trial control. Vaccinee samples were obtained from the UK trials COV001 and COV002, which included a single-blind randomized controlled phase 2/3 trial of AZD1222 (ChAdOx1 nCoV-19) in healthy adults. For TCRbeta chain sequencing, PBMC samples were collected from trial participants at day 0 and at day 28 after the second dose. With respect to this clone: Its antigen is unknown. No much larger clone exists at a distance of one base, and base qualities are not known.

Sequences SGHTA (CDR1) and FQGTGA (CDR2) are obtained from the germline V gene. From the cysteine up to the phenylalanine, the CDR3 has a length of 17 residues. The read is trimmed to its CDR3 DNA, 51 bases read in frame from base 1. Trimming costs V 2 bases and J 0 bases, and their ends lie 15 bases apart. The CDR3 regions of human TCRbeta chains were analyzed by immunosequencing. The authors processed their data as follows. Repertoire TCRs were checked for matches against a reference library of SARS-CoV-2-specific TCRs that had been generated using the MIRA antigen-specificity platform. Breadth meant the fraction of unique TCRs that were SARS-CoV-2-associated, whereas depth meant the fraction of total T cells that were SARS-CoV-2-associated. Using the MIRA data, every spike-specific TCR was mapped to the spike region that the TCR reacted to and assigned to either a CD4 or a CD8 class. Log10-transformed breadth and depth values were compared by one-way ANOVA with Sidak's multiple comparisons tests. Imported from immuneACCESS, the table was reduced by TCRdb to in-frame sequences with V and J called. These copies leave out some clones; in studies compared against another copy, an unresolved V gene accounts for under half, and the cause of the remainder is not known. V and J calls and clone size come straight from that table; D and trimming were deduced from the DNA. The sample includes more than 95,000 clones, with around 85% observed a single time. The ten most abundant clones make up roughly 3.9% of the sample.

This clonotype originated in an adult in good health. The rearrangement joined TRBV7-3 to TRBJ2-3; tentative D gene TRBD2, with 6 bases matching. The sample in question was peripheral blood, obtained on day 0 of MenACWY control vaccination. The base sequence is TGTGCCAGCAGCTTAGGGAGCGCGGGGTCTAGCACAGATACGCAGTATTTT. Translated, this is CASSLGSAGSSTDTQYF.